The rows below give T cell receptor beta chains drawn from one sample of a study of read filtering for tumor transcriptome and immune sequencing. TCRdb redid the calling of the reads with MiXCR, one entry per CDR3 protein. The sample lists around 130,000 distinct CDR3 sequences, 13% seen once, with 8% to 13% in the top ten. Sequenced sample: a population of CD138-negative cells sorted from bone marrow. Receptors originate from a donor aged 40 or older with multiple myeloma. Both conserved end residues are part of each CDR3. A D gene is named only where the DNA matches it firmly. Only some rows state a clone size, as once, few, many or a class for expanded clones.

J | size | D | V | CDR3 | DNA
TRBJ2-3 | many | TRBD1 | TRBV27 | CASSITGTGAQYF | TGTGCCAGCAGTATCACCGGGACAGGGGCGCAGTATTTT
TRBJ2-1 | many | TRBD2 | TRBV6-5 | CASSYLAGAYNEQFF | TGTGCCAGCAGTTATCTAGCGGGAGCGTACAATGAGCAGTTCTTC
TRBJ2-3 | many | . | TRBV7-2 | CASSSPRSTDTQYF | TGTGCCAGCAGCTCCCCGAGGAGCACAGATACGCAGTATTTT
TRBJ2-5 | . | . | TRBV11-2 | CASSRGAPETQYF | TGTGCCAGCAGCCGTGGGGCGCCCGAGACCCAGTACTTC
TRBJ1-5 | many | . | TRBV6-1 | CASSAGWNQPQHF | TGTGCCAGCAGTGCAGGGTGGAATCAGCCCCAGCATTTT
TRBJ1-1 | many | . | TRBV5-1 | CASSLVGPAGTEAFF | TGCGCCAGCAGCTTGGTGGGCCCGGCGGGCACTGAAGCTTTCTTT
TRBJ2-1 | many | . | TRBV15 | CATSRGTAYNEQFF | TGTGCCACCAGCAGAGGGACAGCGTACAATGAGCAGTTCTTC
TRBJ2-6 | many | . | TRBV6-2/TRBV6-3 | CASLPGTSGANVLTF | TGTGCCAGCTTGCCAGGAACCTCTGGGGCCAACGTCCTGACTTTC
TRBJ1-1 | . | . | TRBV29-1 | CSVVGGTNTEAFF | TGCAGCGTTGTTGGGGGAACGAACACTGAAGCTTTCTTT
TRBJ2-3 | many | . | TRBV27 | CASNVFSHGADTQYF | TGTGCCAGCAACGTATTTTCCCACGGGGCAGATACGCAGTATTTT
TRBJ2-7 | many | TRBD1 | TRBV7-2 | CASSYPGQKTYEQYF | TGTGCCAGCAGCTACCCGGGACAGAAGACCTACGAGCAGTACTTC